This T cell receptor beta chain comes out of a study of cytomegalovirus exposure and HLA in healthy donors. Regarding this clone: The antigen remains undetermined.

Findings of the study overall: With high specificity and sensitivity, the classifier reportedly diagnosed cytomegalovirus status.

Profiled with immunoSEQ multiplex PCR; TCRdb holds only in-frame clones, not every one. The sample lists 100,000 to 150,000 clones; 89% were seen once. Donors were drawn from the approximately 110-subject validation cohort, separate from the approximately 670-subject first cohort. Looked up from germline, CDR1 is MGHRA and CDR2 is YSYEKL. With 6 bases removed from V and 6 bases from J, the gap between germline ends came to 6 bases. The CDR3 loop spans 11 amino acids. The sequence came from a young woman in good health and CMV-seronegative. The sequenced sample consisted of PBMCs. This chain joins TRBV4-1 and TRBJ2-1; D is uncertain. The CDR3 DNA sequence: TGCGCCAGCAGGAGTGTCAATGAGCAGTTCTTC. This gives the protein CASRSVNEQFF.